This TCR beta chain was observed in a study of a mutant IDH1 vaccine in newly diagnosed glioma. Study-level background: Patients received vaccination from 4-6 weeks after radiotherapy alone, or with temozolomide cycles.

Regarding time point: week 23, last vaccination. Each vaccine dose was 300 ug of mutant IDH1 20-mer peptide, with topical imiquimod. Trimming cost V 4 bases and J 9 bases, with 7 bases left between them. Germline V gene data show CDR1 as SNHLY and CDR2 as FYNNEI. The CDR3 is 11 amino acids. For this clone: No antigen is known for it.

The table came from immunoSEQ multiplex PCR; TCRdb's copy has only in-frame clones and leaves some out. The sample has tens of thousands of clones; 80% are singletons. Notes on the study in general: The occurrence of vaccine-induced immune responses was seen in 90% to 95% of patients.

This material consisted of PBMCs, taken from a glioma patient whose treatment included an IDH1 peptide vaccine. This sequence joins TRBV2 and TRBJ2-1; D remains ambiguous. The receptor was isolated from a man aged 35 to 55 with glioma. CDR3 bases: TGTGCCAGCAGTGTGTTGGTTGAGCAGTTCTTC. Amino acid sequence: CASSVLVEQFF.